This TCR beta chain derives from a study of regulatory T cells in long-lasting Graves disease. In this sample, this clonotype turned up many times. Antigen specificity is unknown. Time point described: newly diagnosed GD, antithyroid drugs for less than 3 months. The TCR library was made from RNA that had been extracted from PBMCs in TRIzol. Arm-PCR of CDR3 regions with iRepertoire HTBI primers generated TCR beta libraries. TCRdb reprocessed the multiplex PCR reads with MiXCR, giving one entry per CDR3 protein. Found here are about 420,000 distinct CDR3 sequences, about 15% of them singletons; the top ten hold 20% to 25%. General observations from the study: Segments TRBV28, TRBJ1-2 and TRBJ2-5 showed preferential usage in persistent disease.

The CDR3 is made up of 15 amino acids. V gave up 5 bases and J gave up 4 bases, with 16 bases separating them. These sequences were also reported in another study, on T cells in Graves' hyperthyroidism and ophthalmopathy. As reported in that work: The model anticipated ophthalmopathy a median about six months pre-onset.

This sample comprised peripheral blood mononuclear cells (PBMCs), obtained at new diagnosis, from a patient treated with antithyroid drugs. The sequence came from a woman aged 18 to 35 with Graves disease. The chain recombines TRBV12-3 or TRBV12-4 with TRBJ2-3; tentative D call: TRBD1 (6 bases). This CDR3 is CASSPTGLGADTQYF. DNA for the CDR3: TGTGCCAGCAGTCCGACAGGTCTTGGGGCAGATACGCAGTATTTT.